The 16 T cell receptor beta chains presented below share a single source sample, sequenced in a study of shared clonotypes between healthy human individuals. Clones were read by immunoSEQ multiplex PCR, and TCRdb kept only the in-frame ones, dropping some. The sample includes millions of clones, over 85% seen only once; the top ten take roughly 0.14%. Sequencing was done on a sample of naive CD4+ T cells sorted from blood. Subset defined: CD45RA+ positively selected. These receptors all come from a man younger than 35 in good health.

Here the CDR3 DNA reads TGTGCCATCAGGGGGCCAGCGGGATCTAGCACAGATACGCAGTATTTT. Amino acids: CAIRGPAGSSTDTQYF. This chain links TRBV10-3 with TRBJ2-3; TRBD2 matches 7 bases. The CDR3 has 16 residues. The germline CDR1 and CDR2 sequences are ENHRY and SYGVKD. Trimming removed 6 bases from V and 0 bases from J; junction bases left unmatched: 9.

This clone showed up just once. The same CDR3 arises from other DNA sequences in this sample as well. V gene TRBV10-3 combines with J gene TRBJ2-7; D ambiguous. CDR1 and CDR2 from the germline V gene are ENHRY and SYGVKD. V gave up 3 bases and J gave up 3 bases, with 9 bases separating them. CDR3 length: 13 amino acids. The CDR3 DNA is TGTGCCATCAGTGAAGCAGGTTTCTACGAGCAGTACTTC. Translated: CAISEAGFYEQYF.

This chain links TRBV19 with TRBJ1-5; TRBD1 matches at 7 bases. CDR1 LNHDA and CDR2 SQIVND come from the germline V gene (reference sequence). This CDR3 has 17 amino acids. With 8 bases clipped from V and 0 bases from J, the junction kept 13 bases outside the gene matches. CDR3: CASHSQGVGPSNQPQHF. The CDR3 DNA reads TGTGCCAGTCATAGCCAGGGGGTAGGTCCTAGCAATCAGCCCCAGCATTTT.

A remark on this clone: This specimen includes other DNA sequences encoding the same CDR3. The chain combines TRBV6-1 with TRBJ1-4; 8 positions match TRBD1. CDR1 and CDR2 (germline): MNHNS, SASEGT. The CDR3 consists of 14 residues. The trim removed 2 bases at V and 6 bases at J, leaving 2 bases unmatched. In DNA form, the CDR3 reads TGTGCCAGCAGTGAAAACAGGGGGTATGAAAAACTGTTTTTT. Translation: CASSENRGYEKLFF.

The gene calls are TRBV7-9 and TRBJ2-3; 15 bases align to TRBD2. Germline loops: CDR1 SEHNR, CDR2 FQNEAQ (reference sequence). The length of the CDR3 is 18 residues. J lost 0 bases, V lost 5 bases, and 6 bases had no gene match. The CDR3 DNA reads TGTGCCAGCAGCAGGGGACTAGCGGGGGGACTTAGCACAGATACGCAGTATTTT. Protein product: CASSRGLAGGLSTDTQYF.

The chain couples TRBV2 to TRBJ1-6, with TRBD1 matching over 8 bases. The CDR3 length is 16 residues. The germline gives CDR1 SNHLY, CDR2 FYNNEI. The V gene end was trimmed by 7 bases and the J gene end by 10 bases; junction bases not matched to a gene: 15. CDR3 amino acids: CASTPNRDRMESPLHF. Here the CDR3 DNA reads TGTGCCAGCACCCCAAACCGGGACAGGATGGAATCACCCCTCCACTTT.

This sequence joins TRBV18 and TRBJ2-3; no reliable D call. This CDR3 region has 13 residues. The V gene's germline CDR1 is KGHSH and CDR2 LQKENI. V was cut by 2 bases and J by 2 bases, with 5 bases left in between. CDR3 DNA sequence: TGTGCCAGCTCACCATCGGCCACAGATACGCAGTATTTT. This codes for CASSPSATDTQYF.

This sequence joins TRBV5-4 and TRBJ1-3; TRBD1 agrees at 7 bases. CDR1 and CDR2 from the germline V gene are SGHNT and YYREEE (reference sequence). The CDR3 is 18 amino acids. V lost 0 bases and J lost 3; bases outside the gene matches: 12. The chain's CDR3 is CASSLGQGTNGGGNTIYF. The CDR3 DNA is TGTGCCAGCAGCTTGGGACAGGGAACTAACGGAGGTGGAAACACCATATATTTT.

The rearrangement joins TRBV28 to TRBJ1-2; the D gene is possibly TRBD1 (5 bases). Germline CDR1 and CDR2: MDHEN and SYDVKM. Deletions cut 9 bases from V and 7 bases from J, with 15 bases between. The CDR3 runs to 12 residues. The CDR3 DNA sequence: TGTGCCAGTTTTGGGACCCAGCGTGGCTACACCTTC. Translation gives CASFGTQRGYTF.

This sequence joins TRBV7-2 and TRBJ2-5; D is unclear. This CDR3 spans 13 amino acids. Germline lookup yields CDR1 SGHTA and CDR2 FQGNSA. V shed 1 base and J shed 9 bases, with 12 bases lying between them. The CDR3 reads CASSLGASTAQYF. The CDR3 DNA reads as TGTGCCAGCAGCTTAGGTGCCTCAACCGCCCAGTACTTC.

The chain uses TRBV15 and TRBJ2-7, with D possibly TRBD2 on 7 matching bases. The CDR3 consists of 14 residues. Trimming cost V 4 bases and J 2 bases, with 12 bases left between them. Germline-derived CDR1 and CDR2 are LNHNV and YYDKDF (reference sequence). CDR3 region: CATSKRGGPYEQYF. The CDR3 DNA reads as TGTGCCACCAGCAAGAGGGGGGGCCCCTACGAGCAGTACTTC.

This chain joins TRBV7-6 and TRBJ2-5; TRBD2 agrees at 10 bases. Trimming removed 5 bases from V and 2 bases from J; junction bases left unmatched: 5. CDR1 SGHVS and CDR2 FNYEAQ come from the germline V gene. The CDR3 sequence is 15 residues long. The CDR3 sequence: CASSQIAGGQETQYF. CDR3 nucleotides: TGTGCCAGCAGCCAAATAGCGGGGGGTCAAGAGACCCAGTACTTC.

Details on this clone: The sample holds other DNA sequences that translate to the same CDR3. The chain couples TRBV5-1 to TRBJ2-7, with 7 positions matching TRBD1. V lost 4 bases, J lost 0 bases, and 7 bases stayed unmatched. From germline, CDR1 is SGHRS and CDR2 YFSETQ. The CDR3 is made up of 15 amino acids. CDR3 residues: CASSPRQGTSYEQYF. In DNA, the CDR3 is TGCGCCAGCAGCCCGCGACAGGGTACCTCCTACGAGCAGTACTTC.

This rearrangement joins TRBV11-2 to TRBJ2-7, with D possibly TRBD1 on 7 matching bases. V lost 5 bases and J lost 2, with 19 bases in between. This CDR3 comprises 16 residues. CDR1 and CDR2 from the germline V gene are SGHAT and FQNNGV. The CDR3: CASSTQGGPNPYEQYF. DNA of the CDR3: TGTGCCAGCAGCACCCAGGGGGGACCCAACCCCTACGAGCAGTACTTC.

About this clone itself: The identical CDR3 is also encoded by other nucleotide sequences in the sample. The chain uses TRBV5-1 and TRBJ2-7; possible D gene TRBD1, 6 bases. Germline V gene sequence: CDR1 SGHRS, CDR2 YFSETQ. Deletions cut 0 bases from V and 2 bases from J, with 9 bases between. The CDR3 covers 14 residues. The CDR3 loop reads CASSLGTATYEQYF. CDR3 sequence (DNA): TGCGCCAGCAGCTTGGGGACAGCTACCTACGAGCAGTACTTC.

V is TRBV30 and J is TRBJ2-7; D is perhaps TRBD2 (5 bases). V lost 0 bases to trimming and J lost 2 bases, with 8 bases between them. CDR3 length: 13 residues. Germline lookup yields CDR1 GTSNPN and CDR2 SVGIG (reference sequence). As DNA, the CDR3 is TGTGCCTGGAGTGTGGGGAGAACCTACGAGCAGTACTTC. Translating gives CAWSVGRTYEQYF.